This T cell receptor (beta chain) was profiled in a study of shared clonotypes between healthy human individuals. Overall study: Ranging from 18 to 49 in age, donors were two women and a few men.

Replicate PCRs for unsorted PBMC used around 270 ng DNA (about 30,000 T cell genomes). The assay was immunoSEQ multiplex PCR, and TCRdb's table has in-frame clones only and misses some. This sample has about half a million clones, with less than 80% found just once. V trimming: 2 bases; J trimming: 6 bases; junction bases outside the gene matches: 5. Germline assignment: CDR1 SGHDT and CDR2 YYEEEE. The CDR3 has 14 amino acids. Study findings and constraints: There were few donors, and this limited the genetic and exposure-history diversity represented. Only blood samples were collected, and tissue repertoires likely differ.

This clone was seen ten or more times. Antigen unknown. V usage is TRBV5-6 and J usage is TRBJ2-7; 10 bases map to TRBD2. Source material: PBMCs. The TCR originated in a woman aged 35 to 49 in good health. Some clones in this sample may be carry-over from other donors' samples. The CDR3 is CASSFSGLASEQYF. The DNA for the CDR3 is TGTGCCAGCAGCTTTTCGGGACTAGCGAGCGAGCAGTACTTC. Based on the CDR3 plus reference TRBV5-6 and TRBJ2-7, the full variable domain is DAGVTQSPTHLIKTRGQQVTLRCSPKSGHDTVSWYQQALGQGPQFIFQYYEEEERQRGNFPDRFSGHQFPNYSSELNVNALLLGDSALYLCASSFSGLASEQYFGPGTRLTVT.